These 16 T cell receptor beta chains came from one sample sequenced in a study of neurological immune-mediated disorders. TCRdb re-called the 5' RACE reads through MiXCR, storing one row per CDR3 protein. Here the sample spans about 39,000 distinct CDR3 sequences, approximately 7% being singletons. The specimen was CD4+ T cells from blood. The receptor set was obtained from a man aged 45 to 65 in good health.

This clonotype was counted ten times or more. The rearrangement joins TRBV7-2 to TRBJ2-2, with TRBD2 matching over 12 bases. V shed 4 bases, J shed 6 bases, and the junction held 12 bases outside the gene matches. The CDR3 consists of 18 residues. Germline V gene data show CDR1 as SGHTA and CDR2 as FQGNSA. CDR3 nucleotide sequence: TGTGCCAGCAGCTCGGGCTTTCTGACTAGCGGGAGCGCCGGGGAGCTGTTTTTT. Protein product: CASSSGFLTSGSAGELFF.

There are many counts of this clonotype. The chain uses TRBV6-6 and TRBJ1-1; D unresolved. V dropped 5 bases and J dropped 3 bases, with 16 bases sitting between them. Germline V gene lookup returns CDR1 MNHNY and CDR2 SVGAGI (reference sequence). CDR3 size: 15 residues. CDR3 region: CASSRRTGEDTEAFF. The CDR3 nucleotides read TGTGCCAGCAGTCGTAGGACGGGAGAGGACACTGAAGCTTTCTTT.

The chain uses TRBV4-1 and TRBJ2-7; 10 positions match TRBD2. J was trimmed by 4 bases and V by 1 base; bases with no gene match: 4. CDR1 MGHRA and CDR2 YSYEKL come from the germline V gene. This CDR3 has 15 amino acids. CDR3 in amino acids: CASSQASGRGYEQYF. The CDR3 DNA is TGCGCCAGCAGCCAAGCTAGCGGGAGAGGTTACGAGCAGTACTTC.

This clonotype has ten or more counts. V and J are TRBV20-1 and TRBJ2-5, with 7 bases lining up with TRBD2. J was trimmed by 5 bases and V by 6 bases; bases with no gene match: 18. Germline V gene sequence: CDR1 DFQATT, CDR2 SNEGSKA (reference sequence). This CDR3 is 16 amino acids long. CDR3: CSAGSGRRVAGETQYF. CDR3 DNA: TGCAGTGCCGGCTCCGGGCGGAGGGTAGCGGGTGAGACCCAGTACTTC.

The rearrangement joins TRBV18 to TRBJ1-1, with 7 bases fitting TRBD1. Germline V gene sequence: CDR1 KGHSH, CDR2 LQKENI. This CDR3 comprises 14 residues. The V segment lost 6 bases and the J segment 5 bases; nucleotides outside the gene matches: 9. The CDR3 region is CASSETGVGTEAFF. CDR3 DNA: TGTGCCAGCTCCGAAACAGGGGTAGGGACTGAAGCTTTCTTT.

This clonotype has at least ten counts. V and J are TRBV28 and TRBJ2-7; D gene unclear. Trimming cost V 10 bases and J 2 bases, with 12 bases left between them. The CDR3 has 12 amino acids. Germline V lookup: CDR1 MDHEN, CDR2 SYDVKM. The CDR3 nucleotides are TGTGCCACCCAAGGGTCCCCCTACGAGCAGTACTTC. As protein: CATQGSPYEQYF.

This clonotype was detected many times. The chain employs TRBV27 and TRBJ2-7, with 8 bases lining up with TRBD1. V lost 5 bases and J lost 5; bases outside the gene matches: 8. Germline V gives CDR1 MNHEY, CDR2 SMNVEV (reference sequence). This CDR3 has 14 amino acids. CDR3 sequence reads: CASSLRTGTNEQYF. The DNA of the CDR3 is TGTGCCAGCAGTCTCCGGACAGGGACCAACGAGCAGTACTTC.

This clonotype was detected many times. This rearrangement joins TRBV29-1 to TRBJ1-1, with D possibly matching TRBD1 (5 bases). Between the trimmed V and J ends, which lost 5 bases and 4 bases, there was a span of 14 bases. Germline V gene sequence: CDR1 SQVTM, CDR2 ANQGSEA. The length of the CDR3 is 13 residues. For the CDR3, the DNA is TGCAGCGTTTCCCCTAGGCAGGGCACTGAAGCTTTCTTT. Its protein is CSVSPRQGTEAFF.

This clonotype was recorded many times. The CDR3 nucleotides are TGTGCCAGCAGACCGACACTGTCCGGCCATGGCTACACCTTC. It translates to CASRPTLSGHGYTF. The rearrangement uses TRBV6-1 and TRBJ1-2; D is undetermined. With 6 bases removed from V and 6 bases from J, the gap between germline ends came to 17 bases. Germline CDR1 MNHNS, CDR2 SASEGT. This CDR3 contains 14 residues.

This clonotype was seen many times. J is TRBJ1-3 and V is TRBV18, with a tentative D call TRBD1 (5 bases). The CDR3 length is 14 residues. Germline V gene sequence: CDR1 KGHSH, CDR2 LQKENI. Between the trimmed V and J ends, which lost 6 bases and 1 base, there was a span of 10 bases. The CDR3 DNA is TGTGCCAGCTCCCTGGGGCCTTCTGGAAACACCATATATTTT. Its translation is CASSLGPSGNTIYF.

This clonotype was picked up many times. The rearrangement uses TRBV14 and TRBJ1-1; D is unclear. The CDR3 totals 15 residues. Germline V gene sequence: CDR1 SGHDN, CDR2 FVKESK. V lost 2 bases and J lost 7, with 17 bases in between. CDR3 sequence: CASSQFVGTRNEAFF. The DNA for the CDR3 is TGTGCCAGCAGCCAATTCGTGGGTACGAGGAATGAAGCTTTCTTT.

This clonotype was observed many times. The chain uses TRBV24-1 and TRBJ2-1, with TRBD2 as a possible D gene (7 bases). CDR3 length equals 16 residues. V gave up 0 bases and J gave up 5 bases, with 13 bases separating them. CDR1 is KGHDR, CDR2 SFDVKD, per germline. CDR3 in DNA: TGTGCCACCAGTGATTTGGGCCGGGGGGCAGACAATGAGCAGTTCTTC. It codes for CATSDLGRGADNEQFF.

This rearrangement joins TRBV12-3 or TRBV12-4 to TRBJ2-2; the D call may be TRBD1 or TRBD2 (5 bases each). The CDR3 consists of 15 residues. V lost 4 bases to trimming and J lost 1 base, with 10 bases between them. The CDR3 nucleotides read TGTGCCAGCAGTTCTATGGGACGGAACACCGGGGAGCTGTTTTTT. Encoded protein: CASSSMGRNTGELFF.

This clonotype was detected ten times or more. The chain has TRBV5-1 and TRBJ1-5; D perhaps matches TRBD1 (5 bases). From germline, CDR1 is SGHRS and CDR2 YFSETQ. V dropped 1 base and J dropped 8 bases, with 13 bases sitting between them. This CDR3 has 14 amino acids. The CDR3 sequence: CASSLTGTQEPQHF. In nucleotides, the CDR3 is TGCGCCAGCAGCTTGACCGGGACCCAGGAGCCCCAGCATTTT.

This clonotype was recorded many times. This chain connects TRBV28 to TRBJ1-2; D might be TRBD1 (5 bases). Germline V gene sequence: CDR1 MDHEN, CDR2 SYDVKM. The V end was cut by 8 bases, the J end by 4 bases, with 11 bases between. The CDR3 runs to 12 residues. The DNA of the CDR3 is TGTGCCAGCCTTGACGGGGCCTATGGCTACACCTTC. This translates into CASLDGAYGYTF.

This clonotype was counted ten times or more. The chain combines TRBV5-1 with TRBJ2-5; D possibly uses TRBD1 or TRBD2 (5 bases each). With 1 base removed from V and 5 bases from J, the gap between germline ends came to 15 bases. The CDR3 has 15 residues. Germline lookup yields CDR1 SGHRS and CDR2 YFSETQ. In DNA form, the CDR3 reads TGCGCCAGCAGCTTGACGCCAGGGCGAGGGGAGACCCAGTACTTC. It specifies CASSLTPGRGETQYF. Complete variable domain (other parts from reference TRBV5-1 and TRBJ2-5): KAGVTQTPRYLIKTRGQQVTLSCSPISGHRSVSWYQQTPGQGLQFLFEYFSETQRNKGNFPGRFSGRQFSNSRSEMNVSTLELGDSALYLCASSLTPGRGETQYFGPGTRLLVL.